This T cell receptor (beta chain) was identified during a study of cytotoxic CD8 clonotypes in ibrutinib-treated CLL. This CDR3 spans 13 amino acids. Trimming removed 6 bases at V and 6 bases at J, with 11 bases between. Germline CDR1 is MNHEY and CDR2 is SVGAGI. With sequencing, the targeted depth ranged from 1 in 200,000 to 1 in 1 million T cells. Assay used: immunoSEQ multiplex PCR; TCRdb lists only in-frame clones, some missing. Seen here are roughly 330,000 clones, under 70% observed once, and the top ten hold roughly 6.8%. This clone was seen more than once but under ten times. The sequence derives from a human donor with chronic lymphocytic leukemia. This material consisted of PBMCs, taken after 36 months of ibrutinib treatment. V is TRBV6-5 and J is TRBJ1-4; a possible D gene is TRBD1 (5 bases). The CDR3 loop is CASRWGGDEKLFF. The CDR3 coding sequence is TGTGCCAGCAGATGGGGGGGAGATGAAAAACTGTTTTTT.